This TCR beta chain was found in a study of cytomegalovirus exposure and HLA in healthy donors. Study-wide context: Genotyping of roughly 400 donors showed that roughly 83% belonged to the Caucasian-associated ancestry cluster.

Study-level findings and limits: More than 15,000 TCR beta sequences were associated with HLA alleles at 0.05 false discovery rate in a later analysis. In all likelihood, a cluster of highly shared sequence variants was a sequencing artifact. Most TCR sequences proved rare, with some public TCRs found in many donors.

PCR primers comprised 60 Vbeta and 13 Jbeta primers. Repertoires were generated with immunoSEQ multiplex PCR, while TCRdb's copy carries only in-frame clones and drops some. The repertoire consists of some 250,000 clones, with about four fifths occurring once and the leading ten covering more than 5%. To note about this clone: What it binds is not known.

The V end lost 0 bases, the J end lost 3 bases, and 10 bases lay between the germline ends. Germline CDR1 SGHRS, CDR2 YFSETQ. This CDR3 is built from 15 residues. Material: PBMCs. The receptor's source is a woman between 40 and 55 years old in good health and CMV-seropositive. The chain employs TRBV5-1 and TRBJ1-5; possibly TRBD1 for D (5 bases). The CDR3 spells CASSLEGSYNQPQHF. CDR3 nucleotides: TGCGCCAGCAGCTTGGAGGGGTCCTACAATCAGCCCCAGCATTTT.